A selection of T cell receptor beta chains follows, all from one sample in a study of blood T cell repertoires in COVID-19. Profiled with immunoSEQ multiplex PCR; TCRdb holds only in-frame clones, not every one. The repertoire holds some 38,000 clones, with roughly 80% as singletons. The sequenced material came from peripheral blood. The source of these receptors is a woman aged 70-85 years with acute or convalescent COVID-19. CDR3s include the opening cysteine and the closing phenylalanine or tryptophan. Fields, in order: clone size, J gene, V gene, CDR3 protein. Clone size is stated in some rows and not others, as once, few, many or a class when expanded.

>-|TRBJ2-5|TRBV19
CASSLAGASGQETQYF
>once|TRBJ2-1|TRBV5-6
CASSLGQPQFF
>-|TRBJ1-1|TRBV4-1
CASSDRRGGTEAFF
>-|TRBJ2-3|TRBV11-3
CASSLGHLDTQYF
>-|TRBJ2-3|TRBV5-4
CASSLDWRDTQYF
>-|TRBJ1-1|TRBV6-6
CASSLTGGVTEAFF
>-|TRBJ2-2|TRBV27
CASSLQPAGTGELFF
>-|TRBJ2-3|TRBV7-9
CASSLRTDRADTQYF
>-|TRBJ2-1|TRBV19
CASTQQGKNEQFF
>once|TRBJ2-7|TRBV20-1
CSALSGYEQYF
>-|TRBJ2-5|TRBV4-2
CASSQSQREGQETQYF
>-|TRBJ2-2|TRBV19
CASSIVRSAGELFF
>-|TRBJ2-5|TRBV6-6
CASSRGYITGERYQETQYF
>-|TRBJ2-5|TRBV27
CASSFREQETQYF
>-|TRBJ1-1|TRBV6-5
CASSTSYRETEAFF
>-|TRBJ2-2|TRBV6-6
CASSFQGRDGELFF
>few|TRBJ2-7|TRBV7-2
CASSLGRGPYEQYF
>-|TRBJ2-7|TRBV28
CASSLRGRVPSYEQYF
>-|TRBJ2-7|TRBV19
CASSIPGYEQYF
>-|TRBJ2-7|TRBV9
CASSRSGGGMAYEQYF
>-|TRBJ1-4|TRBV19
CASSIRGWNEKLFF
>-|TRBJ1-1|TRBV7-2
CASSLGQAYSTEAFF
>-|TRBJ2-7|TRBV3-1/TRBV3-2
CASSQVGAGLGEQYF
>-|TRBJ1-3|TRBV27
CASSSFMGNTIYF
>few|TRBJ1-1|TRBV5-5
CASSWDSNTEAFF
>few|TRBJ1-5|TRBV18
CASSLDRISSNQPQHF
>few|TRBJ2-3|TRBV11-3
CASSSSGDGTDTQYF
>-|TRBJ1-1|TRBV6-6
CAGRDREAFF
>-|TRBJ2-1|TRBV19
CASTGQGIQYNEQFF
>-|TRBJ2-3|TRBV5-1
CASSLGLTSGADTQYF
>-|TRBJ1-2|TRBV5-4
CASSLARQGNYGYTF
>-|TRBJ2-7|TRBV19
CASSIGGLAGATYEQYF
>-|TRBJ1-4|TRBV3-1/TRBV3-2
CASSLTGVRDGEKLFF
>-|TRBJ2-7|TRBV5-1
CASSAEGGYLVGEQYF
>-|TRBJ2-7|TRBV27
CASSGTGTEQYF
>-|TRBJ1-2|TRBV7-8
CASSLTPGPYGYTF
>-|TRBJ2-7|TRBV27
CASSLGPGVTSYEQYF
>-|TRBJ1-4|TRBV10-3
CAARRDLNEKLFF
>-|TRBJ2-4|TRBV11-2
CASSFQWTGLTKNIQYF
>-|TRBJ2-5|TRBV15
CATSTTGGETQYF
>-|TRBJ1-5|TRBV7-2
CASARHVNQPQHF
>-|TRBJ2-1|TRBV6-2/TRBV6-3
CASSRPSVDNEQFF
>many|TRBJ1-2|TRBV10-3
CAISLVRDYGYTF
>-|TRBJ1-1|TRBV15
CATSPPTVLNTEAFF
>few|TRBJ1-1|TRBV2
CASMSWDMNTEAFF